This record concerns one T cell receptor (beta chain) sequence. Its antigen target is currently unknown. Per-nucleotide qualities are absent, and no much larger clonotype sits a single base away. This specimen comes from a study of regulatory and conventional T cells in breast cancer (dated by TCRdb to the mid-2010s). A distance of 16 bases separates the germline ends of V and J, which lose 0 bases and 7 bases respectively. Reading the germline V gene (reference sequence) gives CDR1 LGHDT and CDR2 YNNKEL. Counted from cysteine to phenylalanine, this CDR3 has 16 amino acids. Left in the record is the CDR3 DNA by itself, 48 bases read in frame from the first base. Library construction relied on PCR. The sample was run on an Illumina MiSeq. TCRdb applied fastp at Q25 and MiXCR to the public reads, then kept only in-frame beta chains. Each CDR3 protein gets just one entry, which takes the most common genes and DNA from the rows behind it. Across this sample there are approximately 9,700 distinct CDR3 sequences, with roughly 34% seen only once. More than 5% of the sample belongs to the ten largest clones.

This TCR was sampled from a male donor in good health. Sequencing input: conventional T cells from blood. The chain employs TRBV3-1 and TRBJ2-1; a weak D assignment points to TRBD2 (7 bases agree). The DNA reads TGTGCCAGCAGCCAAGAGGGTAGGGGGGGCGGGAATGAGCAGTTCTTC. Its coded protein is CASSQEGRGGGNEQFF.